Following are 32 T cell receptor beta chains from one sample sequenced in a study of shared clonotypes between healthy human individuals. The protocol was immunoSEQ multiplex PCR, while the TCRdb copy is restricted to in-frame clones and leaves out a portion. The table includes over 750,000 clones, about 96% detected once. Cells designated naive CD8 were CD45RO-negative and were positively selected for CCR7, with terminally differentiated effector memory CD45RA+ cells excluded. What was sequenced was naive CD8+ T cells sorted from blood. The source is a man aged 25-40 years in good health.

This rearrangement joins TRBV29-1 to TRBJ2-1; no definite D call. The CDR3 sequence is 15 residues long. V was pared by 6 bases and J by 0 bases, with 15 bases between. Germline V gives CDR1 SQVTM, CDR2 ANQGSEA. For the CDR3, the DNA is TGCAGCGTCGTGACCGATCCTAGCTCCTACAATGAGCAGTTCTTC. This encodes CSVVTDPSSYNEQFF.

The chain joins TRBV5-1 to TRBJ2-2; 7 bases align to TRBD1. The J segment lost 3 bases and the V segment lost 6 bases, leaving 5 bases of the junction unmatched. Germline CDR1 and CDR2: SGHRS and YFSETQ. The CDR3 loop spans 14 amino acids. The CDR3: CASIADRDTGELFF. As DNA, the CDR3 is TGCGCCAGCATCGCAGACAGGGACACCGGGGAGCTGTTTTTT.

V is TRBV4-3 and J is TRBJ2-6; a possible D gene is TRBD2 (5 bases). Per germline, CDR1 LGHNA and CDR2 YSLEER. Trimming pared 0 bases from V and 0 bases from J, leaving 15 bases between. This CDR3 spans 19 amino acids. This CDR3 reads CASSQDDVARDSGANVLTF. The CDR3 DNA sequence: TGCGCCAGCAGCCAAGATGATGTGGCACGGGACTCTGGGGCCAACGTCCTGACTTTC.

The sample holds one count of this clone. This chain links TRBV4-3 with TRBJ2-7; TRBD2 matches at 12 bases. The V gene's germline CDR1 is LGHNA and CDR2 YSLEER. The length of the CDR3 is 16 residues. The trim removed 4 bases at V and 4 bases at J, leaving 8 bases unmatched. CDR3: CASSPGLAGLSYEQYF. DNA of the CDR3: TGCGCCAGCAGCCCCGGACTAGCGGGATTATCTTACGAGCAGTACTTC.

This chain uses TRBV27 with TRBJ2-1, with TRBD2 matching over 10 bases. From germline, CDR1 is MNHEY and CDR2 SMNVEV (reference sequence). This CDR3 has 18 amino acids. V lost 3 bases and J lost 6; bases outside the gene matches: 14. This chain's CDR3 is CASSFLAGEGRAGNEQFF. The CDR3 region has the DNA TGTGCCAGCAGTTTCCTAGCGGGAGAGGGGAGGGCGGGCAATGAGCAGTTCTTC.

The CDR3 DNA reads as TGTGCCAGCAGGGGACAGGACAACTACGAGCAGTACTTC. This gives the protein CASRGQDNYEQYF. This sequence joins TRBV6-1 and TRBJ2-7, with 8 positions matching TRBD1. The V gene's germline CDR1 is MNHNS and CDR2 SASEGT. The V and J ends lost 6 bases and 3 bases, in that order; junction bases with no gene match: 4. This CDR3 region has 13 residues.

The J gene is TRBJ2-7, the V gene TRBV27; 7 bases align to TRBD2. This CDR3 is built from 14 residues. The J segment lost 7 bases and the V segment lost 6 bases, leaving 12 bases of the junction unmatched. Germline CDR1 is MNHEY and CDR2 is SMNVEV (reference sequence). DNA of the CDR3: TGTGCCAGCAGACACGCCACTAGCGAGGGAGAGCAGTACTTC. Residues: CASRHATSEGEQYF.

The chain is built from TRBV2 and TRBJ1-2, with D uncertain. The V gene's germline CDR1 is SNHLY and CDR2 FYNNEI. Trimming stripped 7 bases from V and 11 bases from J, with 11 bases between. The CDR3 runs 10 residues. The CDR3 DNA reads TGTGCCAGCAAGGTTATGGGGTACACCTTC. Residues: CASKVMGYTF. The whole variable domain, remainder taken from reference TRBV2 and TRBJ1-2, is EPEVTQTPSHQVTQMGQEVILRCVPISNHLYFYWYRQILGQKVEFLVSFYNNEISEKSEIFDDQFSVERPDGSNFTLKIRSTKLEDSAMYFCASKVMGYTFGSGTRLTVV.

This chain links TRBV6-5 with TRBJ2-3; D is unresolved. Germline V gene data show CDR1 as MNHEY and CDR2 as SVGAGI. This CDR3 has 13 amino acids. Deletions cut 0 bases from V and 7 bases from J, with 8 bases between. CDR3 nucleotides: TGTGCCAGCAGTTACTCCGGGTCGTATACGCAGTATTTT. Residues: CASSYSGSYTQYF.

J is TRBJ1-5 and V is TRBV6-4; D remains unclear. CDR1 is MRHNA and CDR2 is SNTAGT in the germline V gene. CDR3 length equals 16 residues. The V and J ends lost 0 bases and 3 bases respectively, with 12 bases between them. CDR3 sequence (DNA): TGTGCCAGCAGTGACTCGGGCATTTATTCCAATCAGCCCCAGCATTTT. Protein product: CASSDSGIYSNQPQHF.

The chain carries TRBV7-2 and TRBJ2-7; no firm D call. The CDR3 runs to 14 residues. Trimming took 4 bases from V and 3 from J, leaving 13 bases between them. The germline V gene has CDR1 SGHTA and CDR2 FQGNSA. The chain's CDR3 is CASSSINKDYEQYF. The CDR3 DNA is TGTGCCAGCAGCTCGATAAATAAGGACTACGAGCAGTACTTC.

The rearrangement joins TRBV7-6 to TRBJ2-1; D may match TRBD1 or TRBD2 (6 bases each). The CDR3 is 15 amino acids. The germline gives CDR1 SGHVS, CDR2 FNYEAQ. Trimming left V 0 bases short and J 8 bases short, with 14 bases between. CDR3 region: CASSLAGSEGDEQFF. The CDR3 DNA sequence: TGTGCCAGCAGCTTAGCCGGTTCGGAGGGGGATGAGCAGTTCTTC. The complete variable domain, with remaining parts taken from reference TRBV7-6 and TRBJ2-1, reads GAGVSQSPRYKVTKRGQDVALRCDPISGHVSLYWYRQALGQGPEFLTYFNYEAQQDKSGLPNDRFSAERPEGSISTLTIQRTEQRDSAMYRCASSLAGSEGDEQFFGPGTRLTVL.

This chain uses TRBV27 with TRBJ2-3, with D perhaps matching TRBD2 (5 bases). This CDR3 is built from 14 residues. Trimming took 4 bases from V and 0 from J, leaving 8 bases between them. Germline lookup yields CDR1 MNHEY and CDR2 SMNVEV (reference sequence). This CDR3 is CASSSGYSTDTQYF. The CDR3 nucleotides read TGTGCCAGCAGTTCGGGATATAGCACAGATACGCAGTATTTT.

This clone was seen once. The chain uses TRBV27 and TRBJ1-4; a possible D gene is TRBD1 (5 bases). Per the germline V gene, CDR1 is MNHEY and CDR2 is SMNVEV (reference sequence). The CDR3 runs 17 residues. Trimming took off 2 bases at V and 8 bases at J, with 21 bases between the two ends. In nucleotides, the CDR3 is TGTGCCAGCAGTTTACTCGGGGTCGCGGAAGGGACCGAAAAACTGTTTTTT. It encodes CASSLLGVAEGTEKLFF.

The chain links TRBV11-3 to TRBJ1-1; D ambiguous. The CDR3 is 13 amino acids. With 1 base removed from V and 8 bases from J, the gap between germline ends came to 11 bases. The V gene's germline CDR1 is SGHNT and CDR2 YENEEA. The CDR3 bases are TGTGCCAGCAGCTTAGGGGCAGATCAAGAAGCTTTCTTT. Encoded protein: CASSLGADQEAFF.

Turning to this clone: No DNA is shown, since the ends of the CDR3 on it are uncertain; the CDR3 is the one TCRdb lists. This chain links TRBV12-2 with TRBJ2-2; the DNA was not compared with TRBD2, the D call given in the table. TRBV12-2 is marked as a pseudogene. The CDR3 is 18 residues long, counting both termini. This CDR3 is CASRLAVGGGSVHGELFF.

The J gene is TRBJ2-7, the V gene TRBV2, with D possibly TRBD2 on 6 matching bases. Germline V lookup: CDR1 SNHLY, CDR2 FYNNEI. V dropped 10 bases and J dropped 6 bases, with 25 bases sitting between them. The CDR3 is 15 residues long. This chain's CDR3 is CAILSARAGSREQYF. The CDR3 DNA reads TGTGCCATCCTCTCAGCCCGGGCGGGATCTCGCGAGCAGTACTTC.

The CDR3 is CASTPGGNINEQFF. CDR3 DNA: TGTGCCAGCACCCCAGGGGGAAATATCAATGAGCAGTTCTTC. This chain links TRBV6-5 with TRBJ2-1, with 7 bases fitting TRBD1. Trimming cost V 7 bases and J 6 bases; bases outside gene matches: 9. There are 14 residues in the CDR3. CDR1 and CDR2 (germline): MNHEY, SVGAGI.

This rearrangement joins TRBV29-1 to TRBJ2-1; D is uncertain. The CDR3 is 11 amino acids. CDR1 is SQVTM, CDR2 ANQGSEA, per germline. Trimming pared 2 bases from V and 6 bases from J, leaving 5 bases between. The CDR3 reads CSVESSNEQFF. CDR3 bases: TGCAGCGTTGAATCTTCCAATGAGCAGTTCTTC.

The CDR3 nucleotides read TGTGCCGCTTCGGCTAGCGGGAACCCCACCGGGGAGCTGTTTTTT. Protein sequence: CAASASGNPTGELFF. The genes are TRBV6-4 and TRBJ2-2; 9 bases match TRBD2. The CDR3 loop spans 15 amino acids. V lost 11 bases, J lost 4 bases, and 11 bases stayed unmatched. Germline-derived CDR1 and CDR2 are MRHNA and SNTAGT.

V gene TRBV5-1 combines with J gene TRBJ2-7, with TRBD1 identical over 8 bases. The CDR3 has 16 residues. Trimming removed 4 bases from V and 1 base from J; junction bases left unmatched: 10. From germline, CDR1 is SGHRS and CDR2 YFSETQ. The CDR3 coding sequence is TGCGCCAGCAGCCTAGCAGGTGGACAGGGTTCCTACGAGCAGTACTTC. Its protein product is CASSLAGGQGSYEQYF.

The rearrangement links TRBV10-1 to TRBJ1-1, with D possibly TRBD1 on 6 matching bases. CDR3 length: 13 amino acids. Germline V gives CDR1 WNHNN, CDR2 SYGVQD (reference sequence). V lost 5 bases and J lost 4, with 11 bases in between. CDR3 DNA: TGCGCCAGCAGTCTGGGGGCGGGCACTGAAGCTTTCTTT. It yields the protein CASSLGAGTEAFF.

Of note for this clone: A read error may produce the germline difference seen at one junction end. The chain has TRBV30 and TRBJ2-2; 9 bases map to TRBD2. Germline V gene sequence: CDR1 GTSNPN, CDR2 SVGIG (reference sequence). The CDR3 spans 16 residues. CDR3 amino acids: CAWSVFSGRNPGELFF. The DNA of the CDR3 is TGTGCCTGGAGTGTGTTCAGCGGGAGGAACCCCGGGGAGCTGTTTTTT. The whole variable domain, remainder taken from reference TRBV30 and TRBJ2-2, is SQTIHQWPATLVQPVGSPLSLECTVEGTSNPNLYWYRQAAGRGLQLLFYSVGIGQISSEVPQNLSASRPQDRQFILSSKKLLLSDSGFYLCAWSVFSGRNPGELFFGEGSRLTVL.

The chain recombines TRBV7-6 with TRBJ2-6, with no clear D. Trimming stripped 3 bases from V and 1 base from J, with 4 bases between. Germline CDR1 and CDR2: SGHVS and FNYEAQ. This CDR3 contains 14 residues. Here the CDR3 reads CASSFRSGANVLTF. As DNA, the CDR3 is TGTGCCAGCAGCTTCCGGTCTGGGGCCAACGTCCTGACTTTC.

The rearrangement links TRBV6-5 to TRBJ2-7, with TRBD1 matching over 7 bases. The V gene end was trimmed by 5 bases and the J gene end by 3 bases; junction bases not matched to a gene: 10. In germline, CDR1 is MNHEY, CDR2 SVGAGI. The CDR3 has 15 amino acids. CDR3 residues: CASSQGQSPFYEQYF. In nucleotides, the CDR3 is TGTGCCAGCAGTCAGGGACAGTCACCCTTCTACGAGCAGTACTTC.

Only one count was recorded for this clone. The J gene is TRBJ2-7, the V gene TRBV18; D may be TRBD1 or TRBD2 (5 bases each). Germline CDR1 KGHSH, CDR2 LQKENI. Trimming removed 6 bases from V and 3 bases from J, with 24 bases in between. This CDR3 is built from 17 residues. The CDR3 bases are TGTGCCAGCTCCAGAGGAGATAGGGGACCTTACGACTACGAGCAGTACTTC. Amino acids: CASSRGDRGPYDYEQYF.

The chain has TRBV9 and TRBJ2-1; TRBD2 might be the D (5 bases). Deletions cut 1 base from V and 0 bases from J, with 8 bases between. Germline assignment: CDR1 SGDLS and CDR2 YYNGEE. The CDR3 covers 15 residues. Written as DNA, the CDR3 is TGTGCCAGCAGCGTACAAGCGGACTCCTACAATGAGCAGTTCTTC. Its protein product is CASSVQADSYNEQFF.

The genes are TRBV7-9 and TRBJ2-7, with 7 bases matching TRBD2. The CDR3 is 16 amino acids. J lost 3 bases, V lost 5 bases, and 13 bases had no gene match. Germline V gene data show CDR1 as SEHNR and CDR2 as FQNEAQ (reference sequence). Written as DNA, the CDR3 is TGTGCCAGCAGCCCATCCGTCGGGACTACCAACTACGAGCAGTACTTC. It encodes CASSPSVGTTNYEQYF.

The genes are TRBV5-6 and TRBJ2-3; perhaps D is TRBD1 or TRBD2 (5 bases each). Germline V gene lookup returns CDR1 SGHDT and CDR2 YYEEEE. CDR3 length: 12 residues. V lost 5 bases, J lost 4 bases, and 8 bases lay in between. CDR3 in amino acids: CASSLGADTQYF. The CDR3 DNA is TGTGCCAGCAGTCTGGGGGCAGATACGCAGTATTTT.

V and J are TRBV29-1 and TRBJ2-1; possibly TRBD2 for D (5 bases). Germline V lookup: CDR1 SQVTM, CDR2 ANQGSEA. V was pared by 6 bases and J by 6 bases, with 18 bases between. This CDR3 has 14 amino acids. The CDR3 sequence is CSVEHETISNEQFF. CDR3 bases: TGCAGCGTCGAACATGAGACTATTTCCAATGAGCAGTTCTTC.

The V gene is TRBV18, the J gene TRBJ1-1; D unresolved. Looked up from germline, CDR1 is KGHSH and CDR2 is LQKENI. The V end lost 3 bases, the J end lost 9 bases, and 20 bases lay between the germline ends. CDR3 size: 15 residues. This CDR3 reads CASSPISWIYKKAFF. CDR3 nucleotides: TGTGCCAGCTCACCGATTTCATGGATATACAAAAAAGCTTTCTTT.

The chain has TRBV25-1 and TRBJ2-7; maybe TRBD1 (6 bases). V was pared by 0 bases and J by 2 bases, with 11 bases between. This CDR3 spans 15 amino acids. Germline V lookup: CDR1 MGHDK, CDR2 SYGVNS. The CDR3 DNA reads TGTGCCAGCAGTGAATATTCGGCAGGGGCCTACGAGCAGTACTTC. Protein sequence: CASSEYSAGAYEQYF.